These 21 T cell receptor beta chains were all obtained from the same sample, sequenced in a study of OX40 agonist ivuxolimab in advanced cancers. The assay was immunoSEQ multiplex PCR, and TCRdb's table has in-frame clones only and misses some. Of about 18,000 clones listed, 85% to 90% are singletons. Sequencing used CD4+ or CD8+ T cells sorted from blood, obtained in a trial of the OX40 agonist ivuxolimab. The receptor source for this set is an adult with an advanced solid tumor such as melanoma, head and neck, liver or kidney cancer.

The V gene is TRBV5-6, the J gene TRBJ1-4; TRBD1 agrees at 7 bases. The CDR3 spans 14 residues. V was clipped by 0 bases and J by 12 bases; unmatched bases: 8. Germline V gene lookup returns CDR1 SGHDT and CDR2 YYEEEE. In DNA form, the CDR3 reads TGTGCCAGCAGCTTGGCCCCGACAGGGCTGCAACTGTTTTTT. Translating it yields CASSLAPTGLQLFF.

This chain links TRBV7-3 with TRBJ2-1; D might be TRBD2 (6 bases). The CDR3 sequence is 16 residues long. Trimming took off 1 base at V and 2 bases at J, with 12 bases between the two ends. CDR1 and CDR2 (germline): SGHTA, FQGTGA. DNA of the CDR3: TGTGCCAGCAGCTTAAACTGGGGGGAAACCTACAATGAGCAGTTCTTC. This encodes CASSLNWGETYNEQFF.

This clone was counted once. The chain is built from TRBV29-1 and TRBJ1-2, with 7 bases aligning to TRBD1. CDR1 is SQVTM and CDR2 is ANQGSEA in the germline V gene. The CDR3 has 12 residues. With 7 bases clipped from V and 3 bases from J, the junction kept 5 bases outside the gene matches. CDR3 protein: CSDVGTDYGYTF. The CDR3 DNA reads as TGCAGCGACGTCGGGACAGACTATGGCTACACCTTC.

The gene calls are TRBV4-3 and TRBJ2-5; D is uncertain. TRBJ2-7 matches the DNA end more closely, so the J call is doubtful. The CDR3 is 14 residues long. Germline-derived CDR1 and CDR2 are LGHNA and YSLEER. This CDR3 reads CASSQAAGEREQYF. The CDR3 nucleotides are TGCGCCAGCAGCCAAGCAGCTGGGGAACGCGAGCAGTACTTC.

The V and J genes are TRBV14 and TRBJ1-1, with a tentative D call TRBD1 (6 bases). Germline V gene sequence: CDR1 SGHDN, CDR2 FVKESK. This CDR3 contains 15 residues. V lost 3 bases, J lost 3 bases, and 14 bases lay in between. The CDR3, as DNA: TGTGCCAGCAGCCATGGGGGGCCCATGCACACTGAAGCTTTCTTT. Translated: CASSHGGPMHTEAFF.

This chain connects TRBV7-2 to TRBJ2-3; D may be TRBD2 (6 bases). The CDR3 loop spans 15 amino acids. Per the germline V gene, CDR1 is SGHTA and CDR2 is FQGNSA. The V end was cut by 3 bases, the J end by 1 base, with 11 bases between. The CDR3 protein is CASSLYGSRTDTQYF. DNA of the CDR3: TGTGCCAGCAGCTTGTACGGGAGCCGCACAGATACGCAGTATTTT.

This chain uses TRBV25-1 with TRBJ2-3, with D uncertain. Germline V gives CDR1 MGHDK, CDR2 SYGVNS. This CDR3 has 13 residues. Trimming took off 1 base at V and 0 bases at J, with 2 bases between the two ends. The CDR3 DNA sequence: TGTGCCAGCAGTGAATCGAGCACAGATACGCAGTATTTT. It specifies CASSESSTDTQYF.

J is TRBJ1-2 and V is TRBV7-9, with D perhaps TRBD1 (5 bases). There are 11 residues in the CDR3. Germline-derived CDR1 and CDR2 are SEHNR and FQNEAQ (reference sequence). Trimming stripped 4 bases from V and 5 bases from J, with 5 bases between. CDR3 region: CASSSGYGYTF. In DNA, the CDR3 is TGTGCCAGCAGCTCAGGGTATGGCTACACCTTC.

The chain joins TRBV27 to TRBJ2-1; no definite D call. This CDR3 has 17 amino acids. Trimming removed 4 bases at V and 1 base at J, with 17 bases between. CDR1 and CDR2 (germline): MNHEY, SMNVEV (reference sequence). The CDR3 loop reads CASSCPERWSSYNEQFF. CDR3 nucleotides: TGTGCCAGCAGTTGCCCTGAGAGGTGGAGTTCCTACAATGAGCAGTTCTTC.

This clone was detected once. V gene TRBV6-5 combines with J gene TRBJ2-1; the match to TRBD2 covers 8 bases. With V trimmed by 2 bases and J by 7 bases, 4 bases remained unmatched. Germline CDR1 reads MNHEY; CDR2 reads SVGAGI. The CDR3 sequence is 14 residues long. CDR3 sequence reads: CASSYGAGANEQFF. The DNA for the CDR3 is TGTGCCAGCAGTTACGGAGCGGGAGCGAATGAGCAGTTCTTC.

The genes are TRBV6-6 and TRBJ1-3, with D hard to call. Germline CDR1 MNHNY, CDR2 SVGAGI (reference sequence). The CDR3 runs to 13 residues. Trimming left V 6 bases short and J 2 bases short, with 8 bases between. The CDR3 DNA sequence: TGTGCCAGCAGCAGGTCCGCTGGAAACACCATATATTTT. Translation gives CASSRSAGNTIYF.

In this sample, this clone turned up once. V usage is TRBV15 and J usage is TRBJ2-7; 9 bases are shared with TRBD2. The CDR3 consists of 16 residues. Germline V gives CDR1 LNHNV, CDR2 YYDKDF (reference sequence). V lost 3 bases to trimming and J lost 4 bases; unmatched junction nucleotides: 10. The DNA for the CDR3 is TGTGCCACCAGCAGGGTCCGTGGGCGGGGGGGTTACGAGCAGTACTTC. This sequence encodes CATSRVRGRGGYEQYF.

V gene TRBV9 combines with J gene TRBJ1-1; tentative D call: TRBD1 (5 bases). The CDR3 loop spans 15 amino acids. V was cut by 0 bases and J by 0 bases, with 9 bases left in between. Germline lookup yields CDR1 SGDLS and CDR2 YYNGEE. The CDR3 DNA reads TGTGCCAGCAGCGTAGGGGGGAGCATGAACACTGAAGCTTTCTTT. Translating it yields CASSVGGSMNTEAFF.

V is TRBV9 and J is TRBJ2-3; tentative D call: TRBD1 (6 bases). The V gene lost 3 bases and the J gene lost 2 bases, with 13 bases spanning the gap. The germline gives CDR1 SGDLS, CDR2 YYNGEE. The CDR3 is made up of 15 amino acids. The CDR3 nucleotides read TGTGCCAGCAGCGGATGGACAGCAAACACAGATACGCAGTATTTT. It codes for CASSGWTANTDTQYF.

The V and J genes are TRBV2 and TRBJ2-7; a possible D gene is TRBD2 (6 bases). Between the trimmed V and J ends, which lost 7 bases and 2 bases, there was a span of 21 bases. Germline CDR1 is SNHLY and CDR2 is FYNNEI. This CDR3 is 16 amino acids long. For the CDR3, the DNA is TGTGCCAGCATCAAAGGGGAAGGGAGGTCTCCCTACGAGCAGTACTTC. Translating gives CASIKGEGRSPYEQYF.

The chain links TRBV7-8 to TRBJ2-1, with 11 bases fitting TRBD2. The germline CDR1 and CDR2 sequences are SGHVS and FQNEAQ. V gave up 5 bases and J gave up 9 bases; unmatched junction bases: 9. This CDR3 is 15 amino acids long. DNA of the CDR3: TGTGCCAGCAGCACCAGTAGCGGGGGGGCGGGTGAGCAGTTCTTC. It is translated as CASSTSSGGAGEQFF.

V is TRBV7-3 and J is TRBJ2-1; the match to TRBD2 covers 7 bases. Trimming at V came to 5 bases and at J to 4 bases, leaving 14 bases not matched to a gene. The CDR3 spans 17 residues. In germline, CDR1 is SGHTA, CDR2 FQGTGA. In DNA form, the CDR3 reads TGTGCCAGCAGCCCGCCTAGACCCCGGGGAGGGTACAATGAGCAGTTCTTC. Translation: CASSPPRPRGGYNEQFF.

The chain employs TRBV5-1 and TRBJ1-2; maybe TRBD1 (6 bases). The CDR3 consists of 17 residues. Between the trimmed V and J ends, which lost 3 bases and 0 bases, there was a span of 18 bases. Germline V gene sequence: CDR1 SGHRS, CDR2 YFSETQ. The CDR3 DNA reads TGCGCCAGCAGCTACAGGGAAGCTGAAATCTCTAACTATGGCTACACCTTC. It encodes CASSYREAEISNYGYTF.

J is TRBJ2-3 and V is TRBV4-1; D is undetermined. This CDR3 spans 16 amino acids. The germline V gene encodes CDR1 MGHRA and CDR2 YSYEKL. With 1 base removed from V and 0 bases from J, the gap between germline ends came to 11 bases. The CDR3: CASSQVLEGSTDTQYF. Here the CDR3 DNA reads TGCGCCAGCAGCCAAGTGTTAGAAGGAAGCACAGATACGCAGTATTTT.

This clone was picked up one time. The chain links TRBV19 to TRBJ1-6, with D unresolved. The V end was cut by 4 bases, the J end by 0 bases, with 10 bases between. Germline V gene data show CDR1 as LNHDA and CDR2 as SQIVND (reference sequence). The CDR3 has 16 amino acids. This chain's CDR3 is CASSRARSSYNSPLHF. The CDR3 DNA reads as TGTGCCAGTAGTAGGGCCCGGAGCTCCTATAATTCACCCCTCCACTTT.

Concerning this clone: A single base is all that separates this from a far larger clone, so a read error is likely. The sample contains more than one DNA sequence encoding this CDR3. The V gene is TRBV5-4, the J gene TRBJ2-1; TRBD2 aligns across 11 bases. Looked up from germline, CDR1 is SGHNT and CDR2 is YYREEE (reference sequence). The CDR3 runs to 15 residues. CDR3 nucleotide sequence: TGTGCCAGTAGCTGGGGACTAGCGGAAGACAATGAGCAGTTCTTC. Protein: CASSWGLAEDNEQFF.